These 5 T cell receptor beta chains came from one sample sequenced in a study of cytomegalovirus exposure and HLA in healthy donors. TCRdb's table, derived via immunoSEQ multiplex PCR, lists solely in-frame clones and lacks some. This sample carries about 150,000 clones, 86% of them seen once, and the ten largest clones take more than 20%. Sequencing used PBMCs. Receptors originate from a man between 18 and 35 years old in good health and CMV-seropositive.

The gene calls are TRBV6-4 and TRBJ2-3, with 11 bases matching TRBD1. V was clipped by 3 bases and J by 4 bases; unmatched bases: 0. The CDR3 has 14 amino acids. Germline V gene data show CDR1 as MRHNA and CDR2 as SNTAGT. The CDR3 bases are TGTGCCAGCAGTGAGGGACAGGGGGCAGATACGCAGTATTTT. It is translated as CASSEGQGADTQYF.

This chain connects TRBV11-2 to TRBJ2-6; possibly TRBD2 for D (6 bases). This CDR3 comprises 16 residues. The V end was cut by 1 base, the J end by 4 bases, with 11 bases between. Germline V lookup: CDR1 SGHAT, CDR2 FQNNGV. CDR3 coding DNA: TGTGCCAGCAGCTTAGTCGGGGGAACAGGGGCCAACGTCCTGACTTTC. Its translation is CASSLVGGTGANVLTF.

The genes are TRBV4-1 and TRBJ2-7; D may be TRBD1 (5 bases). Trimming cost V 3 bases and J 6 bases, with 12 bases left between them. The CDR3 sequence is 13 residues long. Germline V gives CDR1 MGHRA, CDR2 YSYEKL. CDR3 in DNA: TGCGCCAGCAGCCAGGGGCAGGCCACCGAGCAGTACTTC. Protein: CASSQGQATEQYF.

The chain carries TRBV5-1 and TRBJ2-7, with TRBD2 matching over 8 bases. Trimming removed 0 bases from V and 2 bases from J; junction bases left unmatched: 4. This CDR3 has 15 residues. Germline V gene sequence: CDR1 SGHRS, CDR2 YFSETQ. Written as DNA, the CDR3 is TGCGCCAGCAGCTTGGCGGCGGGAGGCGCCTACGAGCAGTACTTC. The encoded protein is CASSLAAGGAYEQYF. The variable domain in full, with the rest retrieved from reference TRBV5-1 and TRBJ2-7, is KAGVTQTPRYLIKTRGQQVTLSCSPISGHRSVSWYQQTPGQGLQFLFEYFSETQRNKGNFPGRFSGRQFSNSRSEMNVSTLELGDSALYLCASSLAAGGAYEQYFGPGTRLTVT.

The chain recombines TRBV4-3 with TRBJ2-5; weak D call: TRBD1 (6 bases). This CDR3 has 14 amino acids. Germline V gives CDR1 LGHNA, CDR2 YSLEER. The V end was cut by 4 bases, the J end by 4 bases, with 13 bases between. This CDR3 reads CASSPYTGRETQYF. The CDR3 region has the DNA TGCGCCAGCAGCCCATACACAGGGAGAGAGACCCAGTACTTC.